This T cell receptor (beta chain) is from a study of blood T cells in healthy people across ages. With respect to this clonotype: Its cognate antigen is unknown.

The CDR3 is 15 amino acids. Looked up from germline, CDR1 is MDHEN and CDR2 is SYDVKM. The V gene lost 5 bases and the J gene lost 5 bases, with 16 bases spanning the gap. Primers used in a second PCR of roughly 6 to 11 cycles were a sample-barcoded 5' primer and a J-beta primer mix. In TCRdb, the 5' RACE reads were re-called with MiXCR into one record per CDR3 protein. The repertoire includes 1,800,000 or so distinct CDR3 sequences, about 39% of them detected once, and roughly 23% sits in the top ten. Study-level results: Donor CMV status, an unknown factor, possibly confounded changes in expanded clonotypes. PBMCs were not sorted, which prevented a conclusive comparison of naive versus antigen-experienced cells.

The genes are TRBV28 and TRBJ1-5; tentative D call: TRBD1 (6 bases). The sequence came from a human donor in good health. The sample taken for sequencing was blood. As DNA, the CDR3 is TGTGCCAGCAGTGTCTCAGGGGCAACCCATCAGCCCCAGCATTTT. This gives the protein CASSVSGATHQPQHF.